The 13 T cell receptor beta chains listed next were all sequenced from one sample in a study of T-cell memory formation after mild COVID-19. TCRdb analysed the 5' RACE reads with MiXCR anew, one entry per CDR3 protein. The data show about 270,000 distinct CDR3 sequences, 15% seen once. What was sequenced was PBMCs or a T cell subset sorted from them (not recorded which). The receptors stem from an adult woman who had mild COVID-19 (a few samples of this study predate the infection). Cell type and time point are not known.

The rearrangement links TRBV6-1 to TRBJ1-6; D uncertain. The CDR3 consists of 15 residues. V was trimmed by 5 bases and J by 7 bases, leaving 15 bases between them. CDR1 MNHNS and CDR2 SASEGT come from the germline V gene. CDR3 sequence (DNA): TGTGCCAGCAGTCCGGGATGGCTGGGGAATTCACCCCTCCACTTT. Its protein is CASSPGWLGNSPLHF.

This clonotype was seen a few times. The V gene is TRBV20-1, the J gene TRBJ2-1; 8 positions match TRBD1. The trim removed 5 bases at V and 10 bases at J, leaving 10 bases unmatched. This CDR3 spans 13 amino acids. Germline V gene data show CDR1 as DFQATT and CDR2 as SNEGSKA (reference sequence). CDR3 amino acids: CSAHGLGQGEQFF. In nucleotides, the CDR3 is TGCAGTGCTCATGGACTCGGACAGGGCGAGCAGTTCTTC.

This clonotype has a handful of counts. The chain joins TRBV30 to TRBJ2-1, with D unclear. Germline lookup yields CDR1 GTSNPN and CDR2 SVGIG (reference sequence). Trimming took 5 bases from V and 6 from J, leaving 23 bases between them. This CDR3 contains 16 residues. CDR3 sequence (DNA): TGTGCCTGGGGTTACGTACTGGCGAAGCGAGGCAATGAGCAGTTCTTC. Translating it yields CAWGYVLAKRGNEQFF. The full variable domain, its missing parts supplied by reference TRBV30 and TRBJ2-1, is SQTIHQWPATLVQPVGSPLSLECTVEGTSNPNLYWYRQAAGRGLQLLFYSVGIGQISSEVPQNLSASRPQDRQFILSSKKLLLSDSGFYLCAWGYVLAKRGNEQFFGPGTRLTVL.

This clonotype has more than one count but fewer than ten. The chain joins TRBV7-3 to TRBJ2-1, with D unclear. The CDR3 is made up of 13 amino acids. CDR1 is SGHTA and CDR2 is FQGTGA in the germline V gene. Trimming took 4 bases from V and 10 from J, leaving 14 bases between them. CDR3 protein: CASSSHLDSEQFF. In nucleotides, the CDR3 is TGTGCCAGCAGCTCTCACCTAGATTCCGAGCAGTTCTTC.

The V call is TRBV20-1, the J call TRBJ1-1; TRBD1 matches at 8 bases. Germline V lookup: CDR1 DFQATT, CDR2 SNEGSKA (reference sequence). CDR3 length: 14 residues. The CDR3 loop reads CRETGVLKDTEAFF. CDR3 in DNA: TGCAGAGAGACAGGGGTTCTTAAGGACACTGAAGCTTTCTTT.

This clonotype came up a few times. CDR3 sequence (DNA): TGTGCCAGCAGCGTTAGCGGGACCAGGAGGGAGACCCAGTACTTC. Translated, it gives CASSVSGTRRETQYF. The chain recombines TRBV9 with TRBJ2-5; 8 bases match TRBD2. V was pared by 2 bases and J by 5 bases, with 8 bases of the junction left unmatched. The CDR3 spans 15 residues. From germline, CDR1 is SGDLS and CDR2 YYNGEE.

The chain is built from TRBV4-1 and TRBJ2-5; 7 nucleotides match TRBD2. Losses at the gene ends were 3 bases for V and 2 bases for J; bases not matched to a gene: 9. The CDR3 has 16 residues. Germline V gene sequence: CDR1 MGHRA, CDR2 YSYEKL. CDR3 in amino acids: CASSQGLRGGQETQYF. As DNA, the CDR3 is TGCGCCAGCAGCCAGGGGTTGCGGGGAGGGCAAGAGACCCAGTACTTC.

CDR3 in amino acids: CAWKAGLVAGELFF. Written as DNA, the CDR3 is TGTGCCTGGAAAGCGGGGTTAGTGGCCGGGGAGCTGTTTTTT. This chain joins TRBV30 and TRBJ2-2; 7 bases line up with TRBD2. Germline CDR1 is GTSNPN and CDR2 is SVGIG (reference sequence). V gave up 4 bases and J gave up 6 bases; unmatched junction bases: 8. The CDR3 sequence is 14 residues long.

This clonotype has only a few counts. This chain's CDR3 is CASGLAGGANVLTF. The CDR3 bases are TGTGCCAGCGGACTGGCGGGGGGGGCCAACGTCCTGACTTTC. The V call is TRBV12-3 or TRBV12-4, the J call TRBJ2-6, with a tentative D call TRBD2 (6 bases). V was trimmed by 8 bases and J by 4 bases, leaving 12 bases between them. This CDR3 has 14 amino acids.

The V gene is TRBV21-1, the J gene TRBJ1-5. TRBV21-1 is labeled a pseudogene. The CDR3 has 17 amino acids. CDR3 nucleotide sequence: TGTGCCAGCAGCAAAGCGGCCGGGCCCTGGAGCAATCAGCCCCAGCATTTT. Encoded protein: CASSKAAGPWSNQPQHF.

The chain uses TRBV5-1 and TRBJ2-5; perhaps TRBD1 as D (5 bases). This CDR3 spans 16 amino acids. V shed 1 base and J shed 1 base, with 14 bases lying between them. In germline, CDR1 is SGHRS, CDR2 YFSETQ. CDR3 protein: CASSLTAGKSQETQYF. CDR3 nucleotides: TGCGCCAGCAGCTTGACGGCAGGGAAGTCCCAAGAGACCCAGTACTTC. The variable domain in full, with the rest retrieved from reference TRBV5-1 and TRBJ2-5, is KAGVTQTPRYLIKTRGQQVTLSCSPISGHRSVSWYQQTPGQGLQFLFEYFSETQRNKGNFPGRFSGRQFSNSRSEMNVSTLELGDSALYLCASSLTAGKSQETQYFGPGTRLLVL.

This clonotype was recorded at least ten times. The chain is built from TRBV7-8 and TRBJ2-3; 9 bases match TRBD2. This CDR3 comprises 18 residues. J lost 5 bases, V lost 5 bases, and 17 bases had no gene match. Germline V gene sequence: CDR1 SGHVS, CDR2 FQNEAQ. CDR3 coding DNA: TGTGCCAGCAGCCCCCCCAGGGGTAGCGGGAGATCCCTAGATACGCAGTATTTT. This encodes CASSPPRGSGRSLDTQYF.

This clonotype appeared many times. V is TRBV29-1 and J is TRBJ2-5; 9 bases match TRBD1. The length of the CDR3 is 16 residues. The V segment lost 5 bases and the J segment 0 bases; nucleotides outside the gene matches: 10. Germline values: CDR1 SQVTM, CDR2 ANQGSEA. In DNA form, the CDR3 reads TGCAGCGTTATCCCAACAGGGGGCTACTACCAAGAGACCCAGTACTTC. It codes for CSVIPTGGYYQETQYF.